Listed here are 9 T cell receptor beta chains from one sample, sequenced in a study of T cell repertoires in cytomegalovirus infection. TCRdb passed the reads through MiXCR, listing each CDR3 protein once. The sample has approximately 260,000 distinct CDR3 sequences, 20% to 25% seen once. Their antigens are not known. Sequencing was performed on cultured PBMCs, taken from culture after CMV antigen stimulation. The receptors shown here come from a human donor in good health (CMV status not recorded). Some clones in this sample may be carry-over from other donors' samples.

The genes are TRBV19 and TRBJ2-1; a weak D match, TRBD1 (5 bases). The CDR3 loop spans 14 amino acids. Trimming cost V 2 bases and J 5 bases, with 10 bases left between them. Per germline, CDR1 LNHDA and CDR2 SQIVND (reference sequence). The CDR3 protein is CASSISAGNNEQFF. The CDR3 DNA is TGTGCCAGTAGTATATCGGCAGGGAACAATGAGCAGTTCTTC.

This clonotype was detected a few times. The V and J genes are TRBV6-5 and TRBJ1-5, with a tentative D call TRBD1 (6 bases). V was cut by 5 bases and J by 2 bases, with 13 bases left in between. This CDR3 region has 15 residues. Germline V gene sequence: CDR1 MNHEY, CDR2 SVGAGI. The CDR3 bases are TGTGCCAGCAGTCCACAGGGTAAGGGCAATCAGCCCCAGCATTTT. This sequence encodes CASSPQGKGNQPQHF.

In its sample, this clonotype was seen a few times. The chain joins TRBV4-3 to TRBJ2-1; 9 positions match TRBD2. Germline CDR1 reads LGHNA; CDR2 reads YSLEER. The CDR3 consists of 15 residues. V trimming: 0 bases; J trimming: 8 bases; junction bases outside the gene matches: 5. The CDR3 reads CASSQDRVAGDEQFF. CDR3 nucleotides: TGCGCCAGCAGCCAAGATCGGGTAGCGGGAGATGAGCAGTTCTTC.

This clonotype was seen more than once but under ten times. The CDR3 DNA is TGTGCCAGCAGCGTATTGGGACAGGGGGACGGCTATGGCTACACCTTC. Its translation is CASSVLGQGDGYGYTF. The rearrangement links TRBV7-9 to TRBJ1-2, with 11 bases matching TRBD1. Unmatched junction bases numbered 9, after V lost 5 bases and J lost 4 bases. This CDR3 is built from 16 residues. Looked up from germline, CDR1 is SEHNR and CDR2 is FQNEAQ (reference sequence).

At least ten counts were recorded for this clonotype. This chain links TRBV7-2 with TRBJ2-6; 8 nucleotides agree with TRBD1. This CDR3 spans 18 amino acids. Germline loops: CDR1 SGHTA, CDR2 FQGNSA. V shed 3 bases and J 0 bases; nucleotides not matched to a gene: 7. The CDR3 region has the DNA TGTGCCAGCAGCTTCTCCGGGACAGGCTTCTCTGGGGCCAACGTCCTGACTTTC. Translation: CASSFSGTGFSGANVLTF.

The V gene is TRBV27, the J gene TRBJ2-5, with D unclear. Per the germline V gene, CDR1 is MNHEY and CDR2 is SMNVEV (reference sequence). The CDR3 is made up of 14 amino acids. Trimming took 6 bases from V and 1 from J, leaving 12 bases between them. The CDR3 sequence: CASRDGVLQETQYF. The CDR3 DNA sequence: TGTGCCAGCAGGGACGGTGTCCTCCAAGAGACCCAGTACTTC.

This clonotype was detected only a few times. The rearrangement joins TRBV30 to TRBJ2-1; TRBD2 agrees at 10 bases. Germline assignment: CDR1 GTSNPN and CDR2 SVGIG (reference sequence). With 2 bases clipped from V and 0 bases from J, the junction kept 4 bases outside the gene matches. This CDR3 is built from 16 residues. This CDR3 reads CAWSPSGSVSYNEQFF. DNA of the CDR3: TGTGCCTGGAGTCCTAGCGGGAGCGTCTCCTACAATGAGCAGTTCTTC.

The table lists this clonotype with many counts. The V call is TRBV12-3 or TRBV12-4, the J call TRBJ1-4; 8 bases agree with TRBD1. Germline trimming cut 4 bases from V and 7 bases from J; bases unmatched to any gene: 8. The CDR3 has 15 residues. Written as DNA, the CDR3 is TGTGCCAGCAGTTCGGACAGGGTTGTCGCTGAAAAACTGTTTTTT. Residues: CASSSDRVVAEKLFF.

This clonotype came up many times. The chain recombines TRBV7-2 with TRBJ2-7; D ambiguous. The V end lost 4 bases, the J end lost 2 bases, and 18 bases lay between the germline ends. Germline V gene lookup returns CDR1 SGHTA and CDR2 FQGNSA. The CDR3 consists of 16 residues. CDR3 coding DNA: TGTGCCAGCAGCTCTAGAAGATTCTGGGCAGCCTACGAGCAGTACGTC. This translates into CASSSRRFWAAYEQYV.